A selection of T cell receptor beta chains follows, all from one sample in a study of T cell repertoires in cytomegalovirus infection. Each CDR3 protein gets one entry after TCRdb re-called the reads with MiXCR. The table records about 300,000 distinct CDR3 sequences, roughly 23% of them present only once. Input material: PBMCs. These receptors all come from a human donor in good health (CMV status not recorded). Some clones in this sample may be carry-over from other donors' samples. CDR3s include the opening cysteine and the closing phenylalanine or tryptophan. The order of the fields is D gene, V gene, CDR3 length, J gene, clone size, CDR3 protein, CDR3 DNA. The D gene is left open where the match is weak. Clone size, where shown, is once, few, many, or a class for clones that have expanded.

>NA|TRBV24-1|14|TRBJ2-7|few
CATSDGSVSYEQYF
TGTGCCACCAGTGACGGGTCCGTTTCCTACGAGCAGTACTTC
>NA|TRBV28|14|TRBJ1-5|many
CASQMTVSNQPQHF
TGTGCCAGTCAGATGACAGTTAGCAATCAGCCCCAGCATTTT
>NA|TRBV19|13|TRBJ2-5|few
CASSIGTRETQYF
TGTGCCAGTAGTATTGGAACAAGGGAGACCCAGTACTTC
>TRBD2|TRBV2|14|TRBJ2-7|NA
CASMGTSGGYEQYF
TGTGCCAGCATGGGGACTAGCGGGGGCTACGAGCAGTACTTC
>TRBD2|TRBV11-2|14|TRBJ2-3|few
CASSRAGVSDTQYF
TGTGCCAGCAGCCGCGCGGGAGTCTCAGATACGCAGTATTTT
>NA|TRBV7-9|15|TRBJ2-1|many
CASSQSEVAYGEQFF
TGTGCCAGCAGCCAATCTGAGGTTGCTTACGGTGAGCAGTTCTTC
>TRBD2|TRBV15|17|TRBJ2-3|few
CATSRGATGGRTDTQYF
TGTGCCACCAGCAGAGGGGCTACGGGGGGGCGGACAGATACGCAGTATTTT
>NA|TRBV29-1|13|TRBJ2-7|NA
CSSMDSPSYEQYF
TGCAGCTCAATGGACAGCCCCTCCTACGAGCAGTACTTC
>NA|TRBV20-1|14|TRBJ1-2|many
CSARDQKGLFGYTF
TGCAGTGCTAGAGATCAGAAGGGGTTATTCGGCTACACCTTC
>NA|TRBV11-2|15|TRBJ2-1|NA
CASSLISSFRNEQFF
TGTGCCAGCAGCTTAATCTCCTCATTCCGTAATGAGCAGTTCTTC
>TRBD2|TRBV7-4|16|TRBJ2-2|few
CASRPSGTSVSGELFF
TGTGCCAGCAGACCGTCCGGGACTAGCGTATCCGGGGAGCTGTTTTTT
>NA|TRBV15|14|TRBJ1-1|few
CATSRAGLFSEAFF
TGTGCCACCAGCAGGGCGGGGTTGTTCTCTGAAGCTTTCTTT
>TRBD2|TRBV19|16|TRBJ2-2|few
CASTTGPRTSDGELFF
TGTGCCTCAACCACGGGTCCCCGCACTAGCGACGGGGAGCTGTTTTTT
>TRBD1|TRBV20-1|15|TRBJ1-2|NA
CSARVVSGGHYGYTF
TGCAGTGCTAGAGTCGTTTCAGGGGGCCACTATGGCTACACCTTC
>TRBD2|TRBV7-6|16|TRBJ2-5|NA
CASRIGLAGGQETQYF
TGTGCCAGCAGGATAGGACTAGCGGGAGGTCAAGAGACCCAGTACTTC
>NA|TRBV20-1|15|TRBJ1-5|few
CSARDPRGAGEPQHF
TGCAGTGCTAGAGACCCTCGGGGGGCCGGGGAGCCCCAGCATTTT
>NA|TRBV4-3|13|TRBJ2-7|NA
CASKDLNRYEQYF
TGCGCCAGCAAGGACCTGAACCGCTACGAGCAGTACTTC
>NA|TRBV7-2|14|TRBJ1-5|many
CASSFKGHGQPQHF
TGTGCCAGCAGCTTTAAGGGGCATGGTCAGCCCCAGCATTTT
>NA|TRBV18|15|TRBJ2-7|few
CASSRSGRHSYEQYF
TGTGCCAGCTCACGGTCGGGCAGGCACTCCTACGAGCAGTACTTC
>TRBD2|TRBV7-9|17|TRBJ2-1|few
CASRPEAGVAGHNEQFF
TGTGCCAGCAGACCAGAGGCAGGAGTAGCGGGTCACAATGAGCAGTTCTTC
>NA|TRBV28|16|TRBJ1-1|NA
CASSLHWGGGNTEAFF
TGTGCCAGCAGTTTACACTGGGGAGGGGGAAACACTGAAGCTTTCTTT
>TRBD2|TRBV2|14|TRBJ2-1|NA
CASSETGLVSEQFF
TGTGCCAGCAGTGAGACGGGACTAGTGAGTGAGCAGTTCTTC
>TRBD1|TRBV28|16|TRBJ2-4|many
CASRGDGTVAKNIQYF
TGTGCCAGCAGGGGGGACGGGACAGTAGCCAAAAACATTCAGTACTTC
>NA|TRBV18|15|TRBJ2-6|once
CASSPSSSGANVLTF
TGTGCCAGCTCACCAAGCAGCTCTGGGGCCAACGTCCTGACTTTC
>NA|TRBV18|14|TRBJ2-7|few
CASSPSPGGAEQYF
TGTGCCAGCTCACCCTCACCAGGGGGGGCCGAGCAGTACTTC
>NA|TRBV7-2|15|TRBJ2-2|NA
CASSLSLVPTGELFF
TGTGCCAGCAGCCTCAGTCTAGTCCCCACCGGGGAGCTGTTTTTT
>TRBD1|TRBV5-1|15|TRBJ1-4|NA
CASSLDGIGGEKLFF
TGCGCCAGCAGCTTGGACGGGATAGGGGGCGAAAAACTGTTTTTT
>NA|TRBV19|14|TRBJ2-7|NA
CASSIAGESYEQYF
TGTGCCAGTAGTATAGCGGGAGAGTCCTACGAGCAGTACTTC
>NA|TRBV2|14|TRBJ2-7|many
CASSENRDTNEQYF
TGTGCCAGCAGTGAAAATCGGGACACAAACGAGCAGTACTTC
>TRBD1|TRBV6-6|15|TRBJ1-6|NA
CASSDTGTGNSPLHF
TGTGCCAGCAGTGACACCGGGACAGGGAATTCACCCCTCCACTTT
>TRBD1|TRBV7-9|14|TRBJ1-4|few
CASSGRQGIEKLFF
TGTGCCAGCAGCGGCCGACAGGGGATTGAAAAACTGTTTTTT
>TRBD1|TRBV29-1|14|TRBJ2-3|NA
CSADGQADTDTQYF
TGCAGCGCCGATGGACAGGCAGACACAGATACGCAGTATTTT
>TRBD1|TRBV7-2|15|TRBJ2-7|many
CASSPRTGETYEQYF
TGTGCCAGCAGCCCTCGGACAGGGGAAACCTACGAGCAGTACTTC
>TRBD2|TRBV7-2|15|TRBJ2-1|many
CASSFRGGSNYEQFF
TGTGCCAGCAGTTTCCGCGGCGGGAGTAACTATGAGCAGTTCTTC
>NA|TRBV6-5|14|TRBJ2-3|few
CASSYSGEADTQYF
TGTGCCAGCAGTTACTCAGGGGAGGCAGATACGCAGTATTTT
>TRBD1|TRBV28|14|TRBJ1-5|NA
CASRYTGVGQPQHF
TGTGCCAGCAGATATACAGGGGTTGGTCAGCCCCAGCATTTT
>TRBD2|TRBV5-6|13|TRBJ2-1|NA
CASSLPSGAMKFF
TGTGCCAGCAGCTTACCTAGCGGAGCCATGAAGTTCTTC
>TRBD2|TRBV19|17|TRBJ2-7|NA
CASSDYWASGRTYEQYF
TGTGCCAGTAGCGACTATTGGGCTAGCGGGAGAACCTACGAGCAGTACTTC
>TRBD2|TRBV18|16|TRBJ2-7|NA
CASSPASGRADYEQYF
TGTGCCAGCTCACCGGCTAGCGGGAGGGCCGACTACGAGCAGTACTTC
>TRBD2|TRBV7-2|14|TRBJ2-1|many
CASRPSSGRGEQFF
TGTGCCAGCAGGCCTAGTAGCGGGAGAGGGGAGCAGTTCTTC
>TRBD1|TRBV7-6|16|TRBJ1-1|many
CASSLVAGGMNTEAFF
TGTGCCAGCAGCTTAGTTGCAGGGGGCATGAACACTGAAGCTTTCTTT
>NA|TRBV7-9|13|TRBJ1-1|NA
CASFGGELTEAFF
TGTGCCAGCTTCGGAGGGGAGTTGACTGAAGCTTTCTTT
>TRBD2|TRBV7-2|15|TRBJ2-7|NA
CASSLRLAGGIEQYF
TGTGCCAGCAGCTTAAGACTAGCGGGAGGAATCGAGCAGTACTTC
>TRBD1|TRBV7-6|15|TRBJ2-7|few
CASSLTPGQDYEQYF
TGTGCCAGCAGCTTAACTCCGGGACAGGACTACGAGCAGTACTTC
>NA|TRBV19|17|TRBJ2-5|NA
CASSRQRGRSQQETQYF
TGTGCCAGTAGTCGTCAACGGGGGCGATCTCAACAAGAGACCCAGTACTTC
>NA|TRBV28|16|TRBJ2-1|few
CASSSATGTTYNEQFF
TGTGCCAGCAGTTCGGCAACCGGGACAACCTACAATGAGCAGTTCTTC